These 16 T cell receptor beta chains share one sample of origin, sequenced in a study of response to subunit inactivated influenza vaccine. TCRdb re-called the RT-PCR reads through MiXCR, storing one row per CDR3 protein. Of roughly 570,000 distinct CDR3 sequences listed, about 14% are singletons. Sequences were derived from PBMCs from blood, sampled less than 13 days after vaccination. Source of these receptors: a man aged 45-65 years who received an inactivated influenza vaccine.

This clonotype was detected a few times. This chain links TRBV5-1 with TRBJ1-2; TRBD1 aligns across 7 bases. The J segment lost 8 bases and the V segment lost 4 bases, leaving 8 bases of the junction unmatched. The CDR3 spans 13 residues. Germline assignment: CDR1 SGHRS and CDR2 YFSETQ. The CDR3 DNA is TGCGCCAGCAGCCCGGACAGGCTGGAGGGCTACACCTTC. This encodes CASSPDRLEGYTF. Looking up the rest from reference TRBV5-1 and TRBJ1-2 gives the full variable domain: KAGVTQTPRYLIKTRGQQVTLSCSPISGHRSVSWYQQTPGQGLQFLFEYFSETQRNKGNFPGRFSGRQFSNSRSEMNVSTLELGDSALYLCASSPDRLEGYTFGSGTRLTVV.

This clonotype has more than one count but fewer than ten. The chain employs TRBV20-1 and TRBJ2-7, with D hard to call. Trimming took 7 bases from V and 0 from J, leaving 13 bases between them. From germline, CDR1 is DFQATT and CDR2 SNEGSKA (reference sequence). The length of the CDR3 is 13 residues. CDR3: CSVRSKVSYEQYF. As DNA, the CDR3 is TGCAGTGTAAGGTCCAAAGTCTCCTACGAGCAGTACTTC.

This clonotype was observed a few times. The chain couples TRBV20-1 to TRBJ1-1; 8 bases line up with TRBD1. This CDR3 region has 18 residues. V lost 0 bases and J lost 7; bases outside the gene matches: 19. The germline CDR1 and CDR2 sequences are DFQATT and SNEGSKA (reference sequence). CDR3 sequence: CSARDIRKGRGLRSEAFF. CDR3 DNA: TGCAGTGCTAGAGATATTAGGAAAGGCAGGGGGCTAAGGAGTGAAGCTTTCTTT.

This rearrangement joins TRBV6-5 to TRBJ2-1; D is undetermined. The ends were cut back, 0 bases at V and 5 bases at J, with 8 bases in the middle. This CDR3 is built from 14 residues. Germline CDR1 MNHEY, CDR2 SVGAGI. CDR3 nucleotide sequence: TGTGCCAGCAGTTACTCGTCGTGGAACAATGAGCAGTTCTTC. Its protein product is CASSYSSWNNEQFF.

The V call is TRBV29-1, the J call TRBJ2-1; D uncertain. Germline values: CDR1 SQVTM, CDR2 ANQGSEA. With 5 bases removed from V and 7 bases from J, the gap between germline ends came to 9 bases. The CDR3 totals 11 residues. CDR3 in DNA: TGCAGCGTTTCCTCGGCGAATGAGCAGTTCTTC. Translated, it gives CSVSSANEQFF.

The chain has TRBV20-1 and TRBJ1-2; 7 bases are shared with TRBD1. The germline V gene encodes CDR1 DFQATT and CDR2 SNEGSKA (reference sequence). Trimming removed 4 bases from V and 7 bases from J; junction bases left unmatched: 6. CDR3 length: 12 residues. This CDR3 is CSATGGLSGYTF. The CDR3, as DNA: TGCAGTGCTACAGGGGGGTTGTCTGGCTACACCTTC.

This clonotype was observed a few times. This rearrangement joins TRBV11-2 to TRBJ2-5; weak D call: TRBD1 (6 bases). Trimming pared 1 base from V and 4 bases from J, leaving 16 bases between. The germline gives CDR1 SGHAT, CDR2 FQNNGV. The CDR3 covers 16 residues. For the CDR3, the DNA is TGTGCCAGCAGCTTAGGAAAGCACGCCAGGGGAGAGACCCAGTACTTC. Residues: CASSLGKHARGETQYF.

This clonotype was seen only a few times. The chain recombines TRBV6-2 or TRBV6-3 with TRBJ2-7; 11 bases are a match to TRBD1. Germline V lookup: CDR1 MNHEY, CDR2 SVGEGT. This CDR3 spans 16 amino acids. V lost 7 bases and J lost 4; bases outside the gene matches: 12. The CDR3 DNA reads as TGTGCCAGCACAAACGCGCCGGGACAGGGGGAGTACGAGCAGTACTTC. As protein: CASTNAPGQGEYEQYF.

This clonotype was seen a few times. V is TRBV28 and J is TRBJ2-5; 12 bases agree with TRBD2. The length of the CDR3 is 14 residues. V dropped 4 bases and J dropped 5; count of bases not matched to a gene: 2. CDR1 is MDHEN and CDR2 is SYDVKM in the germline V gene. The CDR3 is CASSSTSGSETQYF. The CDR3 region has the DNA TGTGCCAGCAGTTCGACTAGCGGGAGTGAGACCCAGTACTTC.

This clonotype turned up a few times. V is TRBV25-1 and J is TRBJ2-1; 12 nucleotides align to TRBD2. CDR1 MGHDK and CDR2 SYGVNS come from the germline V gene. The V segment lost 2 bases and the J segment 0 bases; nucleotides outside the gene matches: 5. CDR3 length equals 18 residues. CDR3 amino acids: CASSELLAGGSSYNEQFF. The DNA for the CDR3 is TGTGCCAGCAGTGAACTGCTAGCGGGGGGGAGCTCCTACAATGAGCAGTTCTTC.

In the case of this clonotype: At one end, the junction sequence differs from germline, possibly due to a read error. The chain combines TRBV7-7 with TRBJ2-5, with 7 bases aligning to TRBD1. Germline loops: CDR1 SSHAT, CDR2 FNYEAQ (reference sequence). CDR3 size: 15 residues. DNA for the CDR3: TGTGCTAGCAGCGGTAACAGGGGATCGCAAGAGACCCAGTACTTC. This encodes CASSGNRGSQETQYF.

This clonotype was picked up a small number of times. The V call is TRBV30, the J call TRBJ2-3; 8 bases are shared with TRBD2. The V gene end was trimmed by 2 bases and the J gene end by 0 bases; junction bases not matched to a gene: 4. CDR1 and CDR2 (germline): GTSNPN, SVGIG (reference sequence). The CDR3 has 15 residues. This CDR3 reads CAWSRGGASTDTQYF. CDR3 sequence (DNA): TGTGCCTGGAGTCGGGGGGGGGCTAGCACAGATACGCAGTATTTT.

The genes are TRBV29-1 and TRBJ2-7, with 8 bases lining up with TRBD2. V shed 6 bases, J shed 0 bases, and the junction held 4 bases outside the gene matches. This CDR3 comprises 13 residues. Germline V gene sequence: CDR1 SQVTM, CDR2 ANQGSEA. The CDR3 DNA reads TGCAGCGTCGGGGGGGTCACCTCCTACGAGCAGTACTTC. It codes for CSVGGVTSYEQYF.

The V and J genes are TRBV7-9 and TRBJ2-1; 8 bases are a match to TRBD1. The CDR3 is made up of 16 amino acids. Germline values: CDR1 SEHNR, CDR2 FQNEAQ (reference sequence). The V segment lost 6 bases and the J segment 6 bases; nucleotides outside the gene matches: 13. The chain's CDR3 is CASRFFGQGGINEQFF. CDR3 in DNA: TGTGCCAGCAGGTTCTTCGGACAGGGCGGTATCAATGAGCAGTTCTTC.

The V gene is TRBV20-1, the J gene TRBJ1-1; D not resolved. Germline lookup yields CDR1 DFQATT and CDR2 SNEGSKA (reference sequence). The CDR3 sequence is 12 residues long. The ends were cut back, 6 bases at V and 7 bases at J, with 15 bases in the middle. The CDR3 DNA reads as TGCAGTGCCCGGGGAGGACGGCTTGAAGCTTTCTTT. It yields the protein CSARGGRLEAFF.

This clonotype has more than one count but fewer than ten. This chain uses TRBV5-1 with TRBJ2-6; D gene uncertain. CDR3 length equals 16 residues. Looked up from germline, CDR1 is SGHRS and CDR2 is YFSETQ. Between the trimmed V and J ends, which lost 4 bases and 0 bases, there was a span of 11 bases. The DNA of the CDR3 is TGCGCCAGCAGCCCACCGGACGTCTCTGGGGCCAACGTCCTGACTTTC. Residues: CASSPPDVSGANVLTF. The full variable domain, in which reference TRBV5-1 and TRBJ2-6 provide the parts outside the CDR3, is KAGVTQTPRYLIKTRGQQVTLSCSPISGHRSVSWYQQTPGQGLQFLFEYFSETQRNKGNFPGRFSGRQFSNSRSEMNVSTLELGDSALYLCASSPPDVSGANVLTFGAGSRLTVL.